These 6 T cell receptor beta chains originate from one sample sequenced in a study of tumor-infiltrating lymphocytes in glioblastoma multiforme. Three nested ARM-PCR rounds with V-beta and C-beta primers built TCRB libraries. MiXCR, run by TCRdb on the multiplex PCR reads, gives a single entry per CDR3 protein. Of around 10,000 distinct CDR3 sequences detected, roughly two thirds appear once; the ten largest clones hold about 28%. The sample taken for sequencing was brain tumor tissue. These receptors were collected from a male donor with glioblastoma.

Comments on this clonotype: Because it lacks the conserved phenylalanine or tryptophan at the end, this CDR3 is likely a read error. The rearrangement uses TRBV4-1 and TRBJ1-2, with D possibly matching TRBD1 (6 bases). The CDR3 covers 16 residues. Trimming cost V 0 bases and J 2 bases, with 13 bases left between them. Germline V lookup: CDR1 MGHRA, CDR2 YSYEKL. The CDR3 DNA reads as TGCGCCAGCAGCCAAGATCGACACAGGGAAAACTATGGCTACACCCTC. This sequence encodes CASSQDRHRENYGYTL.

Note on this clonotype: The junction does not match germline at one end; this may be a read error. The chain uses TRBV6-4 and TRBJ2-1; TRBD2 matches 11 bases. Germline CDR1 is MRHNA and CDR2 is SNTAGT. The CDR3 loop spans 15 amino acids. The CDR3 reads CASSPTSGTRNEQFF. DNA of the CDR3: TGTGCCAGCAGCCCGACTAGCGGGACTAGGAATGAGCAATTCTTC.

This clonotype has a count of ten or more. CDR3 bases: TGTGCCAGCACCTTCGGACTTGAAGCTTTCTTT. It codes for CASTFGLEAFF. This rearrangement joins TRBV12-3 or TRBV12-4 to TRBJ1-1; no clear D gene. The CDR3 loop spans 11 amino acids. V shed 7 bases and J shed 7 bases, with 10 bases lying between them.

A note on this clonotype: A much larger clone lies a single base off, so this may be a read error. The chain recombines TRBV11-2 with TRBJ2-2; D could derive from TRBD1 or TRBD2 (5 bases each). CDR1 is SGHAT, CDR2 FQNNGV, per germline. The CDR3 is made up of 12 amino acids. The CDR3 DNA is TGTGCAGGGGAGAATAACACCGGGGAGCTGTTTTTT. Translating it yields CAGENNTGELFF.

At least ten counts were recorded for this clonotype. A much larger clone lies one base from this, so it may be a read error. CDR3 nucleotides: TGCAGCGTCGGTCAAATGACGGGGAAGCAGTACTTC. The encoded protein is CSVGQMTGKQYF. The chain is built from TRBV29-1 and TRBJ2-7, with a tentative D call TRBD2 (5 bases). Per germline, CDR1 SQVTM and CDR2 ANQGSEA. V shed 6 bases and J shed 8 bases, with 17 bases lying between them. The CDR3 extends over 12 amino acids.

J is TRBJ2-1 and V is TRBV5-6; D is unresolved. Germline V gene data show CDR1 as SGHDT and CDR2 as YYEEEE. The CDR3 covers 16 residues. Trimming removed 2 bases at V and 4 bases at J, with 16 bases between. CDR3 protein: CASSFFAQEQYNEQFF. CDR3 in DNA: TGTGCCAGCAGCTTTTTTGCGCAGGAACAGTACAATGAGCAGTTCTTC.